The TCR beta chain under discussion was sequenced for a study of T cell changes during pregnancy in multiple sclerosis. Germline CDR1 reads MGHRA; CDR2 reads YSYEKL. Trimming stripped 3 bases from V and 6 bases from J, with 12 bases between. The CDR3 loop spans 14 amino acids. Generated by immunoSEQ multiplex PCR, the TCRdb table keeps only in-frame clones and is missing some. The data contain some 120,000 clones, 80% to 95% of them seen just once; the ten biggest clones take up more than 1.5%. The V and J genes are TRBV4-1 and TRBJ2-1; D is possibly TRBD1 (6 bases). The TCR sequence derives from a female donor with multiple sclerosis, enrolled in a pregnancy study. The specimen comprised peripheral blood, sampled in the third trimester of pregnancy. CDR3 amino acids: CASSHRATGNEQFF. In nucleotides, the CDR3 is TGCGCCAGCAGCCATCGAGCGACAGGCAATGAGCAGTTCTTC.